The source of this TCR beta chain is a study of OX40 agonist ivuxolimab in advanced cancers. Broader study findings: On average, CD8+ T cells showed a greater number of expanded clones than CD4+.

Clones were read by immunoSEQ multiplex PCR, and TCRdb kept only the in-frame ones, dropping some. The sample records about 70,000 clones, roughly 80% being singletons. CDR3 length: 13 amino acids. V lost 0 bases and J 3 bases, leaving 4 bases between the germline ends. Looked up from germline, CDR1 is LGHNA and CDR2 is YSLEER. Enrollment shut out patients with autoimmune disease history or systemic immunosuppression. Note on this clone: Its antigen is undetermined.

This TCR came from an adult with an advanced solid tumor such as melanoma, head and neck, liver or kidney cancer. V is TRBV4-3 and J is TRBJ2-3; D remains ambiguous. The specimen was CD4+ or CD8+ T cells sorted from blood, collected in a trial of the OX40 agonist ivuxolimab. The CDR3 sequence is CASSQDGTDTQYF. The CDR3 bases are TGCGCCAGCAGCCAAGATGGGACAGATACGCAGTATTTT.